This T cell receptor (beta chain) was sequenced during a study of T cells of healthy individuals (dated by TCRdb to 2016 to 2019). In the germline V gene, CDR1 corresponds to KGHDR and CDR2 to SFDVKD. V and J are trimmed by 1 base and 0 bases, and the gene matches miss 3 bases of the junction. The CDR3 goes from the cysteine to the phenylalanine over 17 residues. Only CDR3 DNA is held: 51 bases, read in frame from base 1. Ten or more counts support this clonotype. This clone's antigen is unknown. Base-call qualities are not available, and no considerably larger clone is one nucleotide away. The library was produced with 5' RACE. The data were produced on an Illumina MiSeq. Through fastp at Q25 and MiXCR, TCRdb rebuilt clones from the public reads, retaining in-frame beta chains. Identical CDR3 proteins give one entry, which carries the most common genes and DNA. The sample has around 83,000 distinct CDR3 sequences on record, approximately 4.7% of them singletons. Roughly 7.5% of the sample lies in the top ten.

The V gene is TRBV24-1 and the J gene is TRBJ2-1; 9 of the junction bases match TRBD2. The clonotype originates from a female donor in good health. The CDR3 in this case is CATSDFGGRDSYNEQFF. The nucleotides read TGTGCCACCAGTGATTTCGGCGGGAGGGACTCCTACAATGAGCAGTTCTTC.